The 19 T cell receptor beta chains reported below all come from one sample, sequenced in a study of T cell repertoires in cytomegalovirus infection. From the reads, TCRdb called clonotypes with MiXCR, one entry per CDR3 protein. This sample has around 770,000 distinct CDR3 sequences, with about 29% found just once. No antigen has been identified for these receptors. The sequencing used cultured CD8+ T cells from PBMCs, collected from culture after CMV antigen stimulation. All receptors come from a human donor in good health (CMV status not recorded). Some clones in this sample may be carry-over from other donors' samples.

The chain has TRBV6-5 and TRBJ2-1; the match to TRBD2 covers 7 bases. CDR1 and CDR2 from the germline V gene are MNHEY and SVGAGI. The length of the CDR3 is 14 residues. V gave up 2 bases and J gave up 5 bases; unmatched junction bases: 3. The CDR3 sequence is CASSYGAGHNEQFF. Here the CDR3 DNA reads TGTGCCAGCAGTTACGGAGCGGGGCACAATGAGCAGTTCTTC.

The CDR3, as DNA: TGTGCCAGCAGCTCCCCAAGGTGGGACACCTCCGGGGAGCTGTTTTTT. Translation: CASSSPRWDTSGELFF. The V call is TRBV7-9, the J call TRBJ2-2; possibly TRBD1 for D (6 bases). The V and J ends lost 4 bases and 6 bases respectively, with 18 bases between them. CDR3 length: 16 residues. In germline, CDR1 is SEHNR, CDR2 FQNEAQ (reference sequence).

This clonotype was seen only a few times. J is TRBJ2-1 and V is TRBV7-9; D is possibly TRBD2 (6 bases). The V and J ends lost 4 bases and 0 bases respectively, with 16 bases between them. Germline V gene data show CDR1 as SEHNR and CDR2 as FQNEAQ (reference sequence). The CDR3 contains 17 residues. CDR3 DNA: TGTGCCAGCAGCTCGTTGGCGGGAAGATTCTCCTACAATGAGCAGTTCTTC. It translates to CASSSLAGRFSYNEQFF. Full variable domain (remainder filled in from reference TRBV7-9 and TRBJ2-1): DTGVSQNPRHKITKRGQNVTFRCDPISEHNRLYWYRQTLGQGPEFLTYFQNEAQLEKSRLLSDRFSAERPKGSFSTLEIQRTEQGDSAMYLCASSSLAGRFSYNEQFFGPGTRLTVL.

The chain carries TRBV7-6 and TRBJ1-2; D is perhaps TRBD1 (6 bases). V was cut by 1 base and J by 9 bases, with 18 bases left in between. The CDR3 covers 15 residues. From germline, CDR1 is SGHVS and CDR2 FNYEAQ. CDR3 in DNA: TGTGCCAGCAGCTTAGAGGGGGAAAGGTACTTGAGCTACACCTTC. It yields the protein CASSLEGERYLSYTF.

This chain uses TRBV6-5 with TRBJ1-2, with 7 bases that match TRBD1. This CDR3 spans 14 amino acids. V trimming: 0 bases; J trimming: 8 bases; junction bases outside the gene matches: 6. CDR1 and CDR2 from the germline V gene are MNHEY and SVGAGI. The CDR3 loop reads CASSYSGQVGGYTF. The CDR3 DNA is TGTGCCAGCAGTTACTCTGGACAGGTCGGGGGCTACACCTTC.

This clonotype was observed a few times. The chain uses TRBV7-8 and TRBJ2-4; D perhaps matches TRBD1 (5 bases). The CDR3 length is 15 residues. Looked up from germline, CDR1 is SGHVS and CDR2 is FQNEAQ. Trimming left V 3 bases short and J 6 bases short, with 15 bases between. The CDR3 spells CASSFVPGSGNIQYF. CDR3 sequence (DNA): TGTGCCAGCAGCTTCGTCCCAGGGTCAGGAAACATTCAGTACTTC.

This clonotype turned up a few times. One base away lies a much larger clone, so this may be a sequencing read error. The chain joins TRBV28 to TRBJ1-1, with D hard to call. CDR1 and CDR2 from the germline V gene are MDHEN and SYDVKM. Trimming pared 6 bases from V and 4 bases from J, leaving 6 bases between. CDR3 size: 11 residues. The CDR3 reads CASSFVTEAFF. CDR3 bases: TGTGCCAGCAGCTTTGTCACTGAAGCTTTCTTT.

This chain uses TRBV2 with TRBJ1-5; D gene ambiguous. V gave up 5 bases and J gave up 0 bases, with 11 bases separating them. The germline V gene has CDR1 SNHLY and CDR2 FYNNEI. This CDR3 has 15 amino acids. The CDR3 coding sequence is TGTGCCAGCAGTTTGACCCTTATTAGCAATCAGCCCCAGCATTTT. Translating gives CASSLTLISNQPQHF.

The chain's CDR3 is CASSYLTGQETQYF. DNA for the CDR3: TGTGCCAGCAGTTACTTGACAGGGCAGGAGACCCAGTACTTC. The V call is TRBV6-6, the J call TRBJ2-5; TRBD1 agrees at 7 bases. Germline V gene lookup returns CDR1 MNHNY and CDR2 SVGAGI (reference sequence). This CDR3 region has 14 residues. The trim removed 1 base at V and 5 bases at J, leaving 4 bases unmatched.

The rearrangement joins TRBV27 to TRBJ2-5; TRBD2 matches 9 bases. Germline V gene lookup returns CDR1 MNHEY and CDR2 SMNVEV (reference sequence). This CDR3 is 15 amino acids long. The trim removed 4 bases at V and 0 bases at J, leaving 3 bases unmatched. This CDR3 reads CASSSSGTYQETQYF. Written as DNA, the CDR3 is TGTGCCAGCAGTTCTAGCGGGACTTACCAAGAGACCCAGTACTTC.

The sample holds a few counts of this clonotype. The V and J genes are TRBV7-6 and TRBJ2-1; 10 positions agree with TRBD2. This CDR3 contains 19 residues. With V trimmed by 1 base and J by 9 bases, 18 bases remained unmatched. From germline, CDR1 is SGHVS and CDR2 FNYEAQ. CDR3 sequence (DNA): TGTGCCAGCAGCTTAGGACCCGCTTCCGTCCTAGCGGGGGAAGGTGAGCAGTTCTTC. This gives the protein CASSLGPASVLAGEGEQFF.

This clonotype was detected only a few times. As DNA, the CDR3 is TGTGCCAGCAGTTACAGCCAGGGACGGGAGACCCAGTACTTC. Its translation: CASSYSQGRETQYF. V is TRBV6-5 and J is TRBJ2-5; D assignment may be TRBD1 or TRBD2 (5 bases each). V was trimmed by 2 bases and J by 5 bases, leaving 12 bases between them. Germline-derived CDR1 and CDR2 are MNHEY and SVGAGI. This CDR3 is built from 14 residues.

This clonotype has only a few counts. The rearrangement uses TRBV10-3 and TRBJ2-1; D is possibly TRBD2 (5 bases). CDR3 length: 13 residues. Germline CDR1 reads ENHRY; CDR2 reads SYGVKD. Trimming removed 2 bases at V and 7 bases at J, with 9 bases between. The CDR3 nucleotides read TGTGCCATCAGTGAGGCTAGAGGGAATGAGCAGTTCTTC. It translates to CAISEARGNEQFF.

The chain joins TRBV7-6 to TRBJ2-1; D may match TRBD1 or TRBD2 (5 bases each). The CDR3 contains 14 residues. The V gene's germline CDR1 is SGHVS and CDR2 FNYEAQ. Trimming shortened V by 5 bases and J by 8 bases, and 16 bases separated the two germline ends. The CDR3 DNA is TGTGCCAGCAGCACCCTGCCAGGGAGCGATGAGCAGTTCTTC. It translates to CASSTLPGSDEQFF.

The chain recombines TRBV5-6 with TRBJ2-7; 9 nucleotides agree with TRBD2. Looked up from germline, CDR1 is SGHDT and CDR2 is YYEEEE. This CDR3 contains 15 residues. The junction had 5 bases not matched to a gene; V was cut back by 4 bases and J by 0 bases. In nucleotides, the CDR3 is TGTGCCAGCAGCCGTAGCGGGGGAGGCTCCTACGAGCAGTACGTC. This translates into CASSRSGGGSYEQYV.

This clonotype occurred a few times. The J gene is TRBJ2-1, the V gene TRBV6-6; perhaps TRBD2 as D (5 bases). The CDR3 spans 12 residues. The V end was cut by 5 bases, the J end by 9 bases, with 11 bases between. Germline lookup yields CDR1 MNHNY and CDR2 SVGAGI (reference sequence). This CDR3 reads CASSPGWGEQFF. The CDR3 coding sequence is TGTGCCAGCAGTCCGGGATGGGGTGAGCAGTTCTTC.

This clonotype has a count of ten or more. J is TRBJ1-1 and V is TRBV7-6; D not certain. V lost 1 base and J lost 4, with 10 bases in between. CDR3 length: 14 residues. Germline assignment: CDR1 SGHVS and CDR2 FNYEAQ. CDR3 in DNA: TGTGCCAGCAGCTTAGATGGCATCAGCACTGAAGCTTTCTTT. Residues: CASSLDGISTEAFF.

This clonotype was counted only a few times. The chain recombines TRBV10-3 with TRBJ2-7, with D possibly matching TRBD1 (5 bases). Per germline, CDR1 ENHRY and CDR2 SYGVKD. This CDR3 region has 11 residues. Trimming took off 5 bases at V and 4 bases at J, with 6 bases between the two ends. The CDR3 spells CAISQGYEQYF. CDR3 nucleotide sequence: TGTGCCATCAGTCAGGGTTACGAGCAGTACTTC.

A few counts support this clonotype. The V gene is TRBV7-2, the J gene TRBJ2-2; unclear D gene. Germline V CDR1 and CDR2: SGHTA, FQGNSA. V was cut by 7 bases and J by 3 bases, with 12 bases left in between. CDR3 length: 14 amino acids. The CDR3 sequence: CASNNLYYTGELFF. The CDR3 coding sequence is TGTGCCAGCAACAACCTCTACTACACCGGGGAGCTGTTTTTT.